Given below is one TCR beta chain in context. These data belong to a study of blood T cell repertoires in COVID-19. In the study overall: Spain, Italy and the United States supplied samples that represented acute and convalescent COVID-19. Sources were T cells, B-cell-depleted T cells, or PBMCs; the material itself was cDNA or gDNA.

Germline lookup yields CDR1 LGHDT and CDR2 YNNKEL (reference sequence). The CDR3 is 17 amino acids. The J segment lost 8 bases and the V segment lost 3 bases, leaving 8 bases of the junction unmatched. Original data processing: For nucleated cells, counts were estimated from reference gene primer amplification. Method: immunoSEQ multiplex PCR; TCRdb's copy keeps in-frame clones and lacks some. Clone size and the V and J calls come from that table; the DNA yielded D and trimming. The sample lists around 400,000 clones, roughly four fifths seen once, with about 5% in the top ten. The source is a woman aged 50 to 60 who had recovered from COVID-19. Sample: PBMCs or T cells enriched from blood (not recorded which). The chain couples TRBV3-1 (or the pseudogene TRBV3-2) to TRBJ2-1; 15 positions match TRBD2. CDR3 DNA: TGTGCCAGCAGCCATACCGGACTAGCGGGAGGGCTTTATGAGCAGTTCTTC. Amino acid sequence: CASSHTGLAGGLYEQFF.